The 17 T cell receptor beta chains listed next were all sequenced from one sample in a study of blood T cell repertoires in COVID-19. Data came from immunoSEQ multiplex PCR; TCRdb stores just in-frame clones and leaves some out. The table lists fewer than 100,000 clones, roughly nine tenths of them singletons. The specimen sequenced was peripheral blood. The receptors originated from a woman in her forties or fifties in a cohort sampled during active COVID-19.

The J gene is TRBJ2-1, the V gene TRBV7-9; TRBD2 aligns across 12 bases. Germline CDR1 and CDR2: SEHNR and FQNEAQ (reference sequence). With V trimmed by 5 bases and J by 7 bases, 6 bases remained unmatched. This CDR3 is built from 15 residues. The CDR3 DNA reads TGTGCCAGCAGCCCCCCGGGACTAGCGGGTAATGAGCAGTTCTTC. Its protein product is CASSPPGLAGNEQFF.

The chain couples TRBV2 to TRBJ1-2; D unclear. The V end lost 1 base, the J end lost 7 bases, and 7 bases lay between the germline ends. Germline CDR1 SNHLY, CDR2 FYNNEI. The CDR3 consists of 12 residues. The CDR3 loop reads CASSEGRVGYTF. The CDR3 bases are TGTGCCAGCAGTGAAGGGAGGGTTGGCTACACCTTC.

The chain carries TRBV6-5 and TRBJ2-7; TRBD2 matches at 11 bases. V trimming: 6 bases; J trimming: 2 bases; junction bases outside the gene matches: 6. The germline V gene has CDR1 MNHEY and CDR2 SVGAGI. The CDR3 has 15 residues. CDR3 amino acids: CASRNLLAGAYEQYF. CDR3 DNA sequence: TGTGCCAGCAGAAATCTACTAGCGGGAGCCTACGAGCAGTACTTC.

The V and J genes are TRBV24-1 and TRBJ1-4; 7 nucleotides agree with TRBD1. The junction had 5 bases not matched to a gene; V was cut back by 5 bases and J by 3 bases. Germline assignment: CDR1 KGHDR and CDR2 SFDVKD. The CDR3 loop spans 15 amino acids. DNA of the CDR3: TGTGCCACCAGTGGTAACAGGGGAGCTAATGAAAAACTGTTTTTT. Protein: CATSGNRGANEKLFF.

The chain has TRBV27 and TRBJ2-3, with 9 bases that match TRBD2. Trimming at V came to 5 bases and at J to 10 bases, leaving 10 bases not matched to a gene. This CDR3 comprises 14 residues. Looked up from germline, CDR1 is MNHEY and CDR2 is SMNVEV (reference sequence). The CDR3 region has the DNA TGTGCCAGCAGTGCAATGCTAGCGGGACGGGCGCAGTATTTT. Protein sequence: CASSAMLAGRAQYF.

The chain is built from TRBV24-1 and TRBJ2-3, with a weak D call TRBD1 (6 bases). Germline CDR1 is KGHDR and CDR2 is SFDVKD. The V and J ends lost 3 bases and 2 bases respectively, with 14 bases between them. This CDR3 region has 16 residues. CDR3 amino acids: CATSDTTGQNTDTQYF. The CDR3 coding sequence is TGTGCCACCAGTGATACGACGGGACAAAACACAGATACGCAGTATTTT.

The genes are TRBV2 and TRBJ1-5; D not certain. The CDR3 extends over 12 amino acids. The germline CDR1 and CDR2 sequences are SNHLY and FYNNEI. Between the trimmed V and J ends, which lost 2 bases and 5 bases, there was a span of 4 bases. The CDR3 reads CASSESYQPQHF. In DNA form, the CDR3 reads TGTGCCAGCAGTGAATCGTATCAGCCCCAGCATTTT.

This sequence joins TRBV29-1 and TRBJ1-4, with TRBD1 identical over 9 bases. V lost 4 bases to trimming and J lost 6 bases; unmatched junction nucleotides: 3. CDR3 length equals 13 residues. The germline gives CDR1 SQVTM, CDR2 ANQGSEA. The CDR3: CSVGGQGYEKLFF. The CDR3 DNA sequence: TGCAGCGTTGGGGGACAGGGTTATGAAAAACTGTTTTTT.

The CDR3 sequence is CATNAGQAYNEQFF. Here the CDR3 DNA reads TGTGCCACCAATGCGGGACAGGCTTACAATGAGCAGTTCTTC. The chain links TRBV28 to TRBJ2-1, with 8 bases that match TRBD1. CDR3 length: 14 amino acids. The germline V gene has CDR1 MDHEN and CDR2 SYDVKM. J lost 4 bases, V lost 10 bases, and 9 bases had no gene match. The full variable domain, in which reference TRBV28 and TRBJ2-1 provide the parts outside the CDR3, is DVKVTQSSRYLVKRTGEKVFLECVQDMDHENMFWYRQDPGLGLRLIYFSYDVKMKEKGDIPEGYSVSREKKERFSLILESASTNQTSMYLCATNAGQAYNEQFFGPGTRLTVL.

The chain links TRBV28 to TRBJ1-2; 7 nucleotides line up with TRBD1. The CDR3 extends over 13 amino acids. The ends lost 8 bases at V and 4 bases at J; junction bases unmatched: 7. From germline, CDR1 is MDHEN and CDR2 SYDVKM. The CDR3 region has the DNA TGTGCCAGCGGGGACAGCCCACTCTATGGCTACACCTTC. It translates to CASGDSPLYGYTF.

The CDR3 loop is CASSPRWGQVTYEQYF. The CDR3 DNA reads TGTGCCAGCAGCCCCCGGTGGGGACAGGTAACCTACGAGCAGTACTTC. The chain joins TRBV5-5 to TRBJ2-7; TRBD1 agrees at 8 bases. V gave up 4 bases and J gave up 2 bases; unmatched junction bases: 11. This CDR3 has 16 amino acids. CDR1 is SGHKS, CDR2 YYEKEE, per germline (reference sequence).

This clone was detected only once. The rearrangement joins TRBV6-1 to TRBJ2-1, with D maybe TRBD2 (6 bases). Germline CDR1 is MNHNS and CDR2 is SASEGT. CDR3 size: 17 residues. V dropped 4 bases and J dropped 9 bases, with 25 bases sitting between them. The CDR3 DNA sequence: TGTGCCAGCAGTGTCCGCTTTACGAAGACCGGAGCGGGTGAGCAGTTCTTC. Translating gives CASSVRFTKTGAGEQFF.

The V and J genes are TRBV2 and TRBJ2-2, with 7 bases matching TRBD1. Germline V gene data show CDR1 as SNHLY and CDR2 as FYNNEI. This CDR3 region has 15 residues. The junction had 12 bases not matched to a gene; V was cut back by 8 bases and J by 6 bases. CDR3 coding DNA: TGTGCCAGCGCTATACAGGGGTTGGTCGCCGGGGAGCTGTTTTTT. Its translation is CASAIQGLVAGELFF.

The chain carries TRBV7-9 and TRBJ1-1; tentatively, D is TRBD1 (5 bases). The CDR3 spans 17 residues. The V end lost 1 base, the J end lost 8 bases, and 23 bases lay between the germline ends. Germline CDR1 and CDR2: SEHNR and FQNEAQ (reference sequence). The CDR3 loop is CASSLDGSWGDQAEAFF. The CDR3 DNA reads as TGTGCCAGCAGCTTAGATGGAAGTTGGGGGGACCAAGCCGAAGCTTTCTTT.

The J gene is TRBJ1-4, the V gene TRBV27; 7 bases agree with TRBD1. Germline values: CDR1 MNHEY, CDR2 SMNVEV (reference sequence). The junction had 9 bases not matched to a gene; V was cut back by 5 bases and J by 0 bases. The CDR3 has 17 residues. The CDR3 bases are TGTGCCAGCAGTGTGGACAGGCGGGCTGCAACTAATGAAAAACTGTTTTTT. Translating it yields CASSVDRRAATNEKLFF.

The rearrangement joins TRBV11-2 to TRBJ2-1; 9 bases match TRBD2. Germline CDR1 and CDR2: SGHAT and FQNNGV. This CDR3 has 16 residues. Trimming removed 6 bases from V and 7 bases from J; junction bases left unmatched: 13. The CDR3 sequence: CASSLGGGAAWNEQFF. The CDR3 nucleotides read TGTGCCAGCAGTCTCGGCGGGGGGGCGGCCTGGAATGAGCAGTTCTTC.

The V call is TRBV12-3 or TRBV12-4, the J call TRBJ1-5; TRBD1 is a possible D gene (6 bases). The CDR3 covers 13 residues. V was cut by 5 bases and J by 7 bases, with 12 bases left in between. This CDR3 is CASSQQGLQPQHF. Written as DNA, the CDR3 is TGTGCCAGCAGTCAGCAGGGGCTACAGCCCCAGCATTTT.